This passage covers 22 T cell receptor beta chains from one sample sequenced in a study of PD-1 blockade in classical Hodgkin lymphoma. The time point here: newly diagnosed, previously untreated cHL patient sample. TCRdb's copy holds only in-frame clones and misses some; the assay was immunoSEQ multiplex PCR. This sample yields about 30,000 clones, of which 91% are seen a single time; approximately 3.9% belongs to the top ten. What was sequenced was peripheral blood mononuclear cells (PBMCs). Source of these receptors: a human donor with classical Hodgkin lymphoma.

This clone was found once. The rearrangement uses TRBV7-2 and TRBJ2-1; 7 nucleotides line up with TRBD2. CDR3 length: 15 amino acids. Germline V gives CDR1 SGHTA, CDR2 FQGNSA. The V segment lost 5 bases and the J segment 4 bases; nucleotides outside the gene matches: 8. The CDR3, as DNA: TGTGCCAGCAGCAACACCGGAGCGGGGTACAATGAGCAGTTCTTC. Its translation: CASSNTGAGYNEQFF.

A word on this clone: This same CDR3 is encoded by further DNA sequences in the sample. The chain recombines TRBV19 with TRBJ2-1; 7 bases agree with TRBD2. Looked up from germline, CDR1 is LNHDA and CDR2 is SQIVND (reference sequence). This CDR3 has 15 amino acids. V gave up 8 bases and J gave up 4 bases; unmatched junction bases: 11. CDR3 residues: CASSSSGQTYNEQFF. Written as DNA, the CDR3 is TGTGCCAGTTCGAGTAGCGGGCAGACTTACAATGAGCAGTTCTTC.

The rearrangement uses TRBV2 and TRBJ2-5; 14 bases line up with TRBD2. Germline V lookup: CDR1 SNHLY, CDR2 FYNNEI. This CDR3 region has 18 residues. V was pared by 8 bases and J by 0 bases, with 11 bases of the junction left unmatched. CDR3 in DNA: TGTGCCAGCTCTCGGACTAGCGGGAGGCCCCTCTACCAAGAGACCCAGTACTTC. Its protein product is CASSRTSGRPLYQETQYF.

This chain's CDR3 is CASSYPGHYTEAFF. The CDR3 bases are TGTGCCAGTAGTTACCCGGGACATTACACTGAAGCTTTCTTT. The rearrangement joins TRBV19 to TRBJ1-1, with D perhaps matching TRBD1 (6 bases). Trimming shortened V by 5 bases and J by 3 bases, and 13 bases separated the two germline ends. This CDR3 is 14 amino acids long. From germline, CDR1 is LNHDA and CDR2 SQIVND (reference sequence).

The J gene is TRBJ1-4, the V gene TRBV11-3; maybe TRBD1 (6 bases). Trimming removed 4 bases at V and 0 bases at J, with 12 bases between. CDR3 length: 16 residues. Looked up from germline, CDR1 is SGHNT and CDR2 is YENEEA. The DNA of the CDR3 is TGTGCCAGCAGCTCTTGGACAGCAGCAACTAATGAAAAACTGTTTTTT. It yields the protein CASSSWTAATNEKLFF. Based on the CDR3 plus reference TRBV11-3 and TRBJ1-4, the full variable domain is EAGVVQSPRYKIIEKKQPVAFWCNPISGHNTLYWYLQNLGQGPELLIRYENEEAVDDSQLPKDRFSAERLKGVDSTLKIQPAELGDSAVYLCASSSWTAATNEKLFFGSGTQLSVL.

V and J are TRBV28 and TRBJ2-7; 9 bases agree with TRBD2. The germline gives CDR1 MDHEN, CDR2 SYDVKM. V was clipped by 1 base and J by 7 bases; unmatched bases: 8. The CDR3 length is 15 residues. The CDR3, as DNA: TGTGCCAGCAGTTTATTGGTAGCGGGAGTGCGTGAGCAGTACTTC. It is translated as CASSLLVAGVREQYF.

The chain links TRBV30 to TRBJ2-7; D gene uncertain. V dropped 2 bases and J dropped 7 bases, with 12 bases sitting between them. Per germline, CDR1 GTSNPN and CDR2 SVGIG (reference sequence). The CDR3 spans 12 residues. The CDR3 here is CAWSPSGFEQYF. The CDR3, as DNA: TGTGCCTGGAGTCCTTCCGGGTTTGAGCAGTACTTC.

Comments on this clone: This sample also contains other DNA sequences that code for the same CDR3. This rearrangement joins TRBV29-1 to TRBJ2-3, with D possibly TRBD2 on 6 matching bases. Per the germline V gene, CDR1 is SQVTM and CDR2 is ANQGSEA. CDR3 size: 13 residues. V gave up 3 bases and J gave up 1 base, with 8 bases separating them. The CDR3 reads CSVETGGTDTQYF. The CDR3 DNA follows: TGCAGCGTTGAGACGGGAGGCACAGATACGCAGTATTTT.

The J gene is TRBJ2-1, the V gene TRBV18, with 13 bases aligning to TRBD2. Germline V gene lookup returns CDR1 KGHSH and CDR2 LQKENI. CDR3 size: 13 residues. V shed 7 bases, J shed 6 bases, and the junction held 0 bases outside the gene matches. DNA of the CDR3: TGTGCCAGCTGGACTAGCGGGAGCAATGAGCAGTTCTTC. Its translation: CASWTSGSNEQFF. The entire variable domain, with the rest obtained from reference TRBV18 and TRBJ2-1, is as follows: NAGVMQNPRHLVRRRGQEARLRCSPMKGHSHVYWYRQLPEEGLKFMVYLQKENIIDESGMPKERFSAEFPKEGPSILRIQQVVRGDSAAYFCASWTSGSNEQFFGPGTRLTVL.

The chain carries TRBV27 and TRBJ2-1; 12 bases are a match to TRBD2. The junction had 5 bases not matched to a gene; V was cut back by 3 bases and J by 8 bases. There are 15 residues in the CDR3. The germline gives CDR1 MNHEY, CDR2 SMNVEV (reference sequence). This chain's CDR3 is CASSFLAGGPYEQFF. CDR3 in DNA: TGTGCCAGCAGTTTTCTAGCGGGAGGGCCCTATGAGCAGTTCTTC.

The V and J genes are TRBV18 and TRBJ2-5, with D unresolved. Trimming stripped 3 bases from V and 5 bases from J, with 13 bases between. This CDR3 has 14 residues. From germline, CDR1 is KGHSH and CDR2 LQKENI. CDR3 in DNA: TGTGCCAGCTCACCCGAGTGGGGTTCCGAGACCCAGTACTTC. Translated: CASSPEWGSETQYF.

The V gene is TRBV19, the J gene TRBJ2-7; 8 bases line up with TRBD2. J gave up 5 bases and V 6 bases, and 15 bases lay outside the gene matches. Per germline, CDR1 LNHDA and CDR2 SQIVND (reference sequence). This CDR3 comprises 16 residues. DNA of the CDR3: TGTGCCAGTAGCCTAATGGCCGGGAGGGTTATACACGAGCAGTACTTC. Translated, it gives CASSLMAGRVIHEQYF.

This sequence joins TRBV9 and TRBJ2-3, with 10 nucleotides matching TRBD2. J was trimmed by 4 bases and V by 6 bases; bases with no gene match: 5. The CDR3 loop spans 14 amino acids. CDR1 is SGDLS, CDR2 YYNGEE, per germline. This CDR3 is CASTKLAGPDTQYF. CDR3 DNA sequence: TGTGCCAGCACTAAACTAGCGGGACCAGATACGCAGTATTTT.

J is TRBJ1-2 and V is TRBV7-2; tentatively, D is TRBD1 (6 bases). CDR1 and CDR2 from the germline V gene are SGHTA and FQGNSA. The V end was cut by 4 bases, the J end by 4 bases, with 10 bases between. CDR3 length: 13 amino acids. DNA for the CDR3: TGTGCCAGCAGCTCCGGACAGCTCTATGGCTACACCTTC. This encodes CASSSGQLYGYTF.

This chain connects TRBV7-2 to TRBJ1-5, with 7 bases fitting TRBD1. The CDR3 is made up of 17 amino acids. Germline assignment: CDR1 SGHTA and CDR2 FQGNSA. After removal of 5 bases from V and 0 bases from J, the junction contained 10 bases not matched to a gene. The CDR3 sequence: CASSPGWGTDSNQPQHF. CDR3 coding DNA: TGTGCCAGCAGCCCAGGATGGGGGACAGATAGCAATCAGCCCCAGCATTTT.

In its sample, this clone was seen once. The CDR3 protein is CASRLTRDCLSYNEQFF. The CDR3 bases are TGTGCAAGTCGCTTAACTCGGGACTGCCTCTCCTACAATGAGCAGTTCTTC. J is TRBJ2-1 and V is TRBV12-2; the table's D call, TRBD2, has no DNA check behind it. TRBV12-2 corresponds to a pseudogene. The CDR3 runs 17 residues.

The chain recombines TRBV18 with TRBJ2-1; no clear D gene. The V gene's germline CDR1 is KGHSH and CDR2 LQKENI. The CDR3 is made up of 12 amino acids. Trimming took 2 bases from V and 10 from J, leaving 9 bases between them. The DNA of the CDR3 is TGTGCCAGCTCACCAGGGCAGAGGGAGCAGTTCTTC. This codes for CASSPGQREQFF.

The V gene is TRBV18, the J gene TRBJ2-7; 11 positions match TRBD2. Trimming at V came to 3 bases and at J to 5 bases, leaving 3 bases not matched to a gene. CDR3 length equals 14 residues. The germline gives CDR1 KGHSH, CDR2 LQKENI. The DNA of the CDR3 is TGTGCCAGCTCACCTACTAGCGGGAGCAACGAGCAGTACTTC. It specifies CASSPTSGSNEQYF.

CDR3 sequence reads: CASSPLGLLYEQYF. The CDR3 DNA reads as TGTGCCAGCAGCCCACTGGGCCTCCTCTACGAGCAGTACTTC. The chain uses TRBV2 and TRBJ2-7, with D hard to call. Germline V gene lookup returns CDR1 SNHLY and CDR2 FYNNEI. This CDR3 spans 14 amino acids. The V end was cut by 6 bases, the J end by 3 bases, with 15 bases between.

This chain connects TRBV28 to TRBJ2-7; 7 bases are shared with TRBD2. The CDR3 has 13 residues. Germline V CDR1 and CDR2: MDHEN, SYDVKM. The V and J ends lost 9 bases and 1 base, in that order; junction bases with no gene match: 6. The CDR3 DNA follows: TGTGCCAGTGAGGGCGGGGGATCCTACGAGCAGTACTTC. It yields the protein CASEGGGSYEQYF.

The chain couples TRBV29-1 to TRBJ1-5; D might be TRBD1 (6 bases). The length of the CDR3 is 13 residues. Germline V gene data show CDR1 as SQVTM and CDR2 as ANQGSEA. V was clipped by 7 bases and J by 6 bases, with 16 bases between them. In DNA, the CDR3 is TGCAGCGCCCAACAGGGAGATGGTCAGCCCCAGCATTTT. Translation: CSAQQGDGQPQHF.

This chain links TRBV28 with TRBJ1-5; no reliable D call. Germline lookup yields CDR1 MDHEN and CDR2 SYDVKM. CDR3 length equals 12 residues. The V end was cut by 6 bases, the J end by 0 bases, with 3 bases between. Here the CDR3 DNA reads TGTGCCAGCAGGTATAGCAATCAGCCCCAGCATTTT. Translation: CASRYSNQPQHF.